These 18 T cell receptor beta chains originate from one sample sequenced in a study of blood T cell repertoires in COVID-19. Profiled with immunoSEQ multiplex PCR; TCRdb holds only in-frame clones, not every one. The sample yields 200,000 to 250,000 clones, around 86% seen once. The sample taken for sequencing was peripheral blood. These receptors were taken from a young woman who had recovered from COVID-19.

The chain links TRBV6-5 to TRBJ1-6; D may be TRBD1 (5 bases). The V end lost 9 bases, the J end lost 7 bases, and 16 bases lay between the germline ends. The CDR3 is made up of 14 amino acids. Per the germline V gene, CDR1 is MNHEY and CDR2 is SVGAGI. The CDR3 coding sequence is TGTGCCAGTCCCGGGGGGGGTGAGAATTCACCCCTCCACTTT. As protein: CASPGGGENSPLHF.

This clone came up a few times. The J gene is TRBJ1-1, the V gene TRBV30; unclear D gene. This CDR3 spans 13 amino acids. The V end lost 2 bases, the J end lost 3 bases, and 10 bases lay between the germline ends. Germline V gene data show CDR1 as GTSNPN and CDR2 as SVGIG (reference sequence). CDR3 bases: TGTGCCTGGAGTTGGGTCGGGGACACTGAAGCTTTCTTT. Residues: CAWSWVGDTEAFF.

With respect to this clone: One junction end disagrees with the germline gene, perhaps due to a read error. Here the CDR3 DNA reads TGCGCCAGCAGCTTAGGGAGCGGGACAGGGAGCTTC. Its protein product is CASSLGSGTGSF. The rearrangement uses TRBV5-1 and TRBJ2-7; 9 bases line up with TRBD1. The CDR3 is 12 amino acids. Per the germline V gene, CDR1 is SGHRS and CDR2 is YFSETQ. Using reference TRBV5-1 and TRBJ2-7 for the parts outside the CDR3, the full variable domain is KAGVTQTPRYLIKTRGQQVTLSCSPISGHRSVSWYQQTPGQGLQFLFEYFSETQRNKGNFPGRFSGRQFSNSRSEMNVSTLELGDSALYLCASSLGSGTGSFGPGTRLTVT.

The chain's CDR3 is CASSYSRGSGGTDTQYF. CDR3 in DNA: TGTGCCAGCAGTTACTCTCGAGGTAGCGGGGGCACAGATACGCAGTATTTT. The chain has TRBV6-2 or TRBV6-3 and TRBJ2-3, with TRBD2 matching over 8 bases. V dropped 0 bases and J dropped 1; count of bases not matched to a gene: 6. CDR3 length equals 17 residues. Germline CDR1 and CDR2: MNHEY and SVGEGT.

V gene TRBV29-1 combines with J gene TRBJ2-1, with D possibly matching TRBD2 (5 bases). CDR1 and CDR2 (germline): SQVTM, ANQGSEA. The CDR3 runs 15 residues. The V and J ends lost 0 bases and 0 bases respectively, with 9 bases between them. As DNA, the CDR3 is TGCAGCGTTGAAGATGAGCGGAGCTCCTACAATGAGCAGTTCTTC. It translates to CSVEDERSSYNEQFF.

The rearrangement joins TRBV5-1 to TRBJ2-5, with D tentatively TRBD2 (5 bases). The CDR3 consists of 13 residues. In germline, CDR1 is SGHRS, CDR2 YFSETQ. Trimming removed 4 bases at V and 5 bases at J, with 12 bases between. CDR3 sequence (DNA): TGCGCCAGCAGCGATGGAAGGGAGGAGACCCAGTACTTC. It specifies CASSDGREETQYF.

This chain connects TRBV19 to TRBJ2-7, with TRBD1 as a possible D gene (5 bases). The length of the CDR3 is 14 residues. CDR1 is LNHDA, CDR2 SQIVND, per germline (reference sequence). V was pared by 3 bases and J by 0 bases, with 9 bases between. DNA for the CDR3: TGTGCCAGTAGTATGCAGGGTTACTCCTACGAGCAGTACTTC. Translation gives CASSMQGYSYEQYF.

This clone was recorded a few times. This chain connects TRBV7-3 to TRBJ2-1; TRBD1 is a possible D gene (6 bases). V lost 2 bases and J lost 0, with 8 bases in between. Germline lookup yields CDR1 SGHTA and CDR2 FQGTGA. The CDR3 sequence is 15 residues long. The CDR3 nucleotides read TGTGCCAGCAGCTTATTACAGGGCTCCTACAATGAGCAGTTCTTC. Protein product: CASSLLQGSYNEQFF.

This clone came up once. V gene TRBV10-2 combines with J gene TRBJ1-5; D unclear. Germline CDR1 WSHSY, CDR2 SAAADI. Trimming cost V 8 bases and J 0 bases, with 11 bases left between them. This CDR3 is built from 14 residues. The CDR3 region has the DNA TGCGCCAGCCGTCCCGGGAATAGCAATCAGCCCCAGCATTTT. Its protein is CASRPGNSNQPQHF.

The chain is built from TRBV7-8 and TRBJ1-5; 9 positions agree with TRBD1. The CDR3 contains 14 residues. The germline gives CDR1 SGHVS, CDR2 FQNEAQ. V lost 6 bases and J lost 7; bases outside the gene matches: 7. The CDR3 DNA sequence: TGTGCCAGCAGTTGGACAGGGGAGGAGCAGCCCCAGCATTTT. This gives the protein CASSWTGEEQPQHF.

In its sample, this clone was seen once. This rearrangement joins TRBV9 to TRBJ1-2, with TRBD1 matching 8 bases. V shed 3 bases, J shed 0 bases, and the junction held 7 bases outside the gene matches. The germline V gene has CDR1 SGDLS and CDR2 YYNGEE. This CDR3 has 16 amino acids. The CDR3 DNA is TGTGCCAGCAGCGATGGGACAGGCCCCACTAACTATGGCTACACCTTC. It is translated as CASSDGTGPTNYGYTF.

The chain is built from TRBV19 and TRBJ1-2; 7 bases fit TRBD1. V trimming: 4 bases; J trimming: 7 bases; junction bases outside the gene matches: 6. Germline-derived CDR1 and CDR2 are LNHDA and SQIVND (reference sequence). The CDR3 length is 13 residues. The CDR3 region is CASSNTGVGGYTF. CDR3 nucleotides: TGTGCCAGTAGTAATACAGGGGTTGGTGGCTACACCTTC.

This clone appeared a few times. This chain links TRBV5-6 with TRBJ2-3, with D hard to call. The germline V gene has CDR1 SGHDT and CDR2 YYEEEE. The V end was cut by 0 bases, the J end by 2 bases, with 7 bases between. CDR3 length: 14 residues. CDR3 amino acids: CASSLGSDTDTQYF. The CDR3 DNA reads TGTGCCAGCAGCTTGGGGAGTGACACAGATACGCAGTATTTT.

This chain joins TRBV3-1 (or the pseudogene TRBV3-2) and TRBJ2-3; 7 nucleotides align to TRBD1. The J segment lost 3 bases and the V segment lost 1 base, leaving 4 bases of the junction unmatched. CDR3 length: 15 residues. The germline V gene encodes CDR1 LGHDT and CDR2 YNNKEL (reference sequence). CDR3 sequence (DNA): TGTGCCAGCAGCCAAGGGACAGGCGAAACAGATACGCAGTATTTT. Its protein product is CASSQGTGETDTQYF.

The CDR3, as DNA: TGTGCCACCAGCAGAGACAGGGCCTCCTACAATGAGCAGTTCTTC. Its protein product is CATSRDRASYNEQFF. The chain couples TRBV15 to TRBJ2-1; weak D call: TRBD1 (5 bases). This CDR3 is built from 15 residues. Trimming removed 0 bases from V and 0 bases from J, with 6 bases in between. Germline lookup yields CDR1 LNHNV and CDR2 YYDKDF (reference sequence).

The CDR3 nucleotides read TGTGCCAGCAGCTTAGGCGGGACTAGCGTTGGATATGAGCAGTTCTTC. Its translation: CASSLGGTSVGYEQFF. The chain recombines TRBV5-4 with TRBJ2-1; 10 nucleotides match TRBD2. The CDR3 spans 16 residues. Germline assignment: CDR1 SGHNT and CDR2 YYREEE (reference sequence). V shed 2 bases, J shed 8 bases, and the junction held 10 bases outside the gene matches.

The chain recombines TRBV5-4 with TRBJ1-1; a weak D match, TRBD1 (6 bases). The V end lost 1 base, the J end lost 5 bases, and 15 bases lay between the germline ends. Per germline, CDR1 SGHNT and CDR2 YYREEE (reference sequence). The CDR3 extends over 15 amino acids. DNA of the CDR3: TGTGCCAGCAGCTTGTCAGCCGGGGGGCAGACTGAAGCTTTCTTT. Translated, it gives CASSLSAGGQTEAFF. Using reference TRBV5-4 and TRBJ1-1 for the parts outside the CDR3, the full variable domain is ETGVTQSPTHLIKTRGQQVTLRCSSQSGHNTVSWYQQALGQGPQFIFQYYREEENGRGNFPPRFSGLQFPNYSSELNVNALELDDSALYLCASSLSAGGQTEAFFGQGTRLTVV.

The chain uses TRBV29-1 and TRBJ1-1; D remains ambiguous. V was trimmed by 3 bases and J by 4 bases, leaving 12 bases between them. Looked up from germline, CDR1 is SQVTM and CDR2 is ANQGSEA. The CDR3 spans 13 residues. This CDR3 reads CSVDDAWATEAFF. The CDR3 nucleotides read TGCAGCGTTGATGACGCCTGGGCCACTGAAGCTTTCTTT.